This entry describes one T cell receptor (beta chain). These data come from a study of blood T cell repertoires in COVID-19. Germline CDR1 reads SNHLY; CDR2 reads FYNNEI. CDR3 length equals 14 residues. V lost 6 bases, J lost 7 bases, and 7 bases stayed unmatched. The assay was immunoSEQ multiplex PCR, and TCRdb's table has in-frame clones only and misses some. The data show some 180,000 clones, more than 80% seen once. Sequencing input: peripheral blood. The sequence derives from a human donor in a cohort sampled during active COVID-19. This chain uses TRBV2 with TRBJ2-1, with 9 bases matching TRBD2. The CDR3 loop is CASRFLAGKNEQFF. CDR3 DNA sequence: TGTGCCAGCAGGTTCCTAGCGGGGAAGAATGAGCAGTTCTTC. The complete variable domain, with remaining parts taken from reference TRBV2 and TRBJ2-1, reads EPEVTQTPSHQVTQMGQEVILRCVPISNHLYFYWYRQILGQKVEFLVSFYNNEISEKSEIFDDQFSVERPDGSNFTLKIRSTKLEDSAMYFCASRFLAGKNEQFFGPGTRLTVL.